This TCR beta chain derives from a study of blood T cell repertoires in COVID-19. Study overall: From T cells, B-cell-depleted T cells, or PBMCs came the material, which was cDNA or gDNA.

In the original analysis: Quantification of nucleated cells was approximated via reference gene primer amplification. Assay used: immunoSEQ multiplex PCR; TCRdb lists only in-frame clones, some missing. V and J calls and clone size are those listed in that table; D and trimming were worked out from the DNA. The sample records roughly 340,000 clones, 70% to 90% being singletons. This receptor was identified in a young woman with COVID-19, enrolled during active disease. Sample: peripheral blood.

CDR3 amino acids: CASSFSGVAYNEQFF. In nucleotides, the CDR3 is TGTGCCAGCAGCTTTTCAGGGGTAGCCTACAATGAGCAGTTCTTC. The V and J genes are TRBV11-2 and TRBJ2-1, with D perhaps matching TRBD1 (6 bases). Trimming removed 3 bases from V and 2 bases from J, with 11 bases in between. The CDR3 has 15 residues. Germline CDR1 reads SGHAT; CDR2 reads FQNNGV.